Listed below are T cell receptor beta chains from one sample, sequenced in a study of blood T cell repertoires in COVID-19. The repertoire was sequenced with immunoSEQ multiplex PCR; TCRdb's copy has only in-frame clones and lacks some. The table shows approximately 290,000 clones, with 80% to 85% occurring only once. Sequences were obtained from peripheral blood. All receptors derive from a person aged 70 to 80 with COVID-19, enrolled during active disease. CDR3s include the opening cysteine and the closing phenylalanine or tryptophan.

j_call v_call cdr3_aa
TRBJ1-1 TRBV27 CASTSGVVGTEAFF
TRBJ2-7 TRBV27 CASSFSGTSRGDEQYF
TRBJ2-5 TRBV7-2 CASAARRGARETQYF
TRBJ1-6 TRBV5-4 CASSLDGTGNGSPLHF
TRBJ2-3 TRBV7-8 CASSWGRTDTQYF
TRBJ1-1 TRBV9 CASSPRQGLMNTEAFF
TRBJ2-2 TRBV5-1 CASSLEAGGPTGELFF
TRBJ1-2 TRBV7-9 CASSLVAGGSDYGYTF
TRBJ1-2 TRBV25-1 CASSEEGRTFYGYTF
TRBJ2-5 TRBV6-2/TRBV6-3 CASRPPGQGKETQYF
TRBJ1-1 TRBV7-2 CASSLTGNTEAFF
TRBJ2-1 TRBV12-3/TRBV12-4 CASSFNRGEQFF
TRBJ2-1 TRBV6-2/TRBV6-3 CASSSGTSGANEQFF
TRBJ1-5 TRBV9 CASSVGQGGQPQHF